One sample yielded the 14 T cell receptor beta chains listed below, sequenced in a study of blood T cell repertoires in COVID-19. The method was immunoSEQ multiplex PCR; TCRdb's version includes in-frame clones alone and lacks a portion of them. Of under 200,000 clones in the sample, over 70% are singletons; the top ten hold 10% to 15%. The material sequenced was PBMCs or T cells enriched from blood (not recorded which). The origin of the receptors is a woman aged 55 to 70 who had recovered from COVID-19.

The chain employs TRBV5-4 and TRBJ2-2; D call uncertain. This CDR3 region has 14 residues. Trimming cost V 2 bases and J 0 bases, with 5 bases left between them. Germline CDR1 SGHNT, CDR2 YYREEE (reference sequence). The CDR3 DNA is TGTGCCAGCAGCTTAGAGACGAACACCGGGGAGCTGTTTTTT. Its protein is CASSLETNTGELFF.

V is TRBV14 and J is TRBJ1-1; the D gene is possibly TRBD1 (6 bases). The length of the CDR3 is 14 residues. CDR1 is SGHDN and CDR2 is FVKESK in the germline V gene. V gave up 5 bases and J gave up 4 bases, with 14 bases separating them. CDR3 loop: CASSFVRGTTEAFF. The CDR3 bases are TGTGCCAGCAGCTTCGTCAGGGGAACCACTGAAGCTTTCTTT.

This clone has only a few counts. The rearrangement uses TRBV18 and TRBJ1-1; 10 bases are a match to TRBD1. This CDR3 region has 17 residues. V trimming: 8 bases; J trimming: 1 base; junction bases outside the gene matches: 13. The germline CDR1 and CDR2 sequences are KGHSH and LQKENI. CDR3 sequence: CASRPGQGEMENTEAFF. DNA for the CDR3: TGTGCCAGCCGACCTGGACAGGGGGAAATGGAGAACACTGAAGCTTTCTTT.

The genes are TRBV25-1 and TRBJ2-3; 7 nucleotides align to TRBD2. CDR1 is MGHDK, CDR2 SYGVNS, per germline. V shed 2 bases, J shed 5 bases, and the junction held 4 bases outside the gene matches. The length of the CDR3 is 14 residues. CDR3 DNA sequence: TGTGCCAGCAGTGAACCGGGGGGAAGAGATACGCAGTATTTT. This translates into CASSEPGGRDTQYF.

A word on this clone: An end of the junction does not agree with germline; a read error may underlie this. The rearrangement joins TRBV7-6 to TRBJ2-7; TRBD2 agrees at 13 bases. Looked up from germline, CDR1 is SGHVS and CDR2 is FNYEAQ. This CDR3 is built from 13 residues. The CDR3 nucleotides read TGTGCCAGCAGCTTAGGGACTAGCGGGGGCCTAGACTTC. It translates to CASSLGTSGGLDF.

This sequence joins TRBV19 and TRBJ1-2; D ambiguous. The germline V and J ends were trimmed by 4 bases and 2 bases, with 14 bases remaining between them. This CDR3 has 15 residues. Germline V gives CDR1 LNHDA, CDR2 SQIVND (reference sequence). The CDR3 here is CASSTAGGPNYGYTF. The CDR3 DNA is TGTGCCAGTAGTACCGCGGGTGGCCCGAACTATGGCTACACCTTC.

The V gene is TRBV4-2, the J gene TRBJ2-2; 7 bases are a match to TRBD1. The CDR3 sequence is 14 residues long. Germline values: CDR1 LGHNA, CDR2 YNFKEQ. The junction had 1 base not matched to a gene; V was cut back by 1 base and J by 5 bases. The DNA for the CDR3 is TGTGCCAGCAGCCAAGTGGGACAGACCGGGGAGCTGTTTTTT. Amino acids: CASSQVGQTGELFF.

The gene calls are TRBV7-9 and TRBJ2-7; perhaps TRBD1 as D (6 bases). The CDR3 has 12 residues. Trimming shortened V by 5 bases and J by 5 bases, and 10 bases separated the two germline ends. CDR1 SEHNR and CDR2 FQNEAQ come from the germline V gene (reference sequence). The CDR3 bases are TGTGCCAGCAGCCTTACAGGGAACGAGCAGTACTTC. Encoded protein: CASSLTGNEQYF.

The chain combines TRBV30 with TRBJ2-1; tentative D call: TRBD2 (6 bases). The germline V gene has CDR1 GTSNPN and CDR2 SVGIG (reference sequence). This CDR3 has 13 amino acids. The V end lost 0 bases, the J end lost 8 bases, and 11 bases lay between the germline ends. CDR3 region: CAWSVRLVDEQFF. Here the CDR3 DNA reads TGTGCCTGGAGTGTTCGACTAGTGGATGAGCAGTTCTTC.

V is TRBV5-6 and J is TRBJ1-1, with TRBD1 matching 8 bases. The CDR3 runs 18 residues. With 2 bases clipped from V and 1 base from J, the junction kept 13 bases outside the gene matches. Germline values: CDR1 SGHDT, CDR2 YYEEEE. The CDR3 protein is CASSFGQGRALKNTEAFF. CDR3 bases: TGTGCCAGCAGCTTTGGACAGGGAAGGGCGTTAAAGAACACTGAAGCTTTCTTT.

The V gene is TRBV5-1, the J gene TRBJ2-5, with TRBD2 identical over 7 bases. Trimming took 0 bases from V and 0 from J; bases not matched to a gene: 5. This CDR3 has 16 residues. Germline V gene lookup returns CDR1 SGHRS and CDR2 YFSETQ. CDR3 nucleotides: TGCGCCAGCAGCTTGGAGGCTAGCGGAAACCAAGAGACCCAGTACTTC. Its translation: CASSLEASGNQETQYF.

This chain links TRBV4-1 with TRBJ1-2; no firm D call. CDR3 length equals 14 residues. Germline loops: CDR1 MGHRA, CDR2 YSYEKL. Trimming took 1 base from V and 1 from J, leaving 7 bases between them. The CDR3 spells CASSQVSDNYGYTF. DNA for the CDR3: TGCGCCAGCAGCCAAGTTTCAGATAACTATGGCTACACCTTC.

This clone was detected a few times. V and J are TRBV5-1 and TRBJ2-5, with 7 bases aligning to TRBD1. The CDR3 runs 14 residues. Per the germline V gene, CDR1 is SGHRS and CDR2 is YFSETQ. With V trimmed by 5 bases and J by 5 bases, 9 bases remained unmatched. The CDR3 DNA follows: TGCGCCAGCAGAAGGACAGGCGCTTCCGAGACCCAGTACTTC. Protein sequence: CASRRTGASETQYF.

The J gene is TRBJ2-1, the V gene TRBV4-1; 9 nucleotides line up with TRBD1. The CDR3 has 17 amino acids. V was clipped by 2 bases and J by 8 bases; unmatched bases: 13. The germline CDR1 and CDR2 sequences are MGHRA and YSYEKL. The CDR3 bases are TGCGCCAGCAGCCAAAACCCGGGACAGGGATTTGGAGATGAGCAGTTCTTC. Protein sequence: CASSQNPGQGFGDEQFF.